This T cell receptor (beta chain) was profiled in a study of long-term antiretroviral therapy in people with HIV. Overall study results and limits: Whichever time point was examined, clones expanded before ART dominated the repertoire.

An immunoSEQ assay, version v3.0, was performed at survey level. The data were produced by immunoSEQ multiplex PCR, yet TCRdb's version contains in-frame clones alone and is incomplete. The sample includes thousands of clones, roughly 73% of them seen just once. Only a few counts were recorded for this clone. Its antigen is not known. V lost 0 bases, J lost 13 bases, and 10 bases lay in between. The CDR3 extends over 13 amino acids. CDR1 is MNHEY, CDR2 SVGAGI, per germline. The V gene is TRBV6-5, the J gene TRBJ1-6, with D unresolved. This TCR was recovered from a man between 40 and 49 years old with HIV. Specimen: unsorted PBMCs, collected 0.5 years before starting antiretroviral therapy. Written as DNA, the CDR3 is TGTGCCAGCAGTTACTCCGACCGTACTCCCCTCCACTTT. It yields the protein CASSYSDRTPLHF.